The 7 T cell receptor beta chains below all came from one sample that was sequenced in a study of cytomegalovirus exposure and HLA in healthy donors. The PCR was carried out with 60 Vbeta primers and 13 Jbeta primers. Sequencing used immunoSEQ multiplex PCR; TCRdb keeps in-frame clones, though not all of them. The sample yields about 220,000 clones, about three quarters seen once. Sequenced material: PBMCs. These receptors were taken from a male donor in good health and CMV-seronegative.

The J gene is TRBJ2-5, the V gene TRBV7-9, with 9 bases lining up with TRBD2. The length of the CDR3 is 13 residues. Trimming removed 8 bases from V and 2 bases from J; junction bases left unmatched: 3. Germline V gene lookup returns CDR1 SEHNR and CDR2 FQNEAQ (reference sequence). CDR3 bases: TGTGCCAGCGTCGCGGGGGGGCAAGAGACCCAGTACTTC. Protein product: CASVAGGQETQYF.

The chain is built from TRBV28 and TRBJ1-2, with D perhaps matching TRBD1 (6 bases). Trimming pared 8 bases from V and 4 bases from J, leaving 17 bases between. The germline V gene encodes CDR1 MDHEN and CDR2 SYDVKM. This CDR3 region has 14 residues. The CDR3 here is CASRSSGDRYGYTF. CDR3 DNA: TGTGCCAGCCGCTCCTCAGGGGACCGCTATGGCTACACCTTC.

This clone was seen once. The chain combines TRBV6-5 with TRBJ1-2; no definite D call. Germline CDR1 and CDR2: MNHEY and SVGAGI. V shed 1 base and J shed 5 bases, with 8 bases lying between them. There are 13 residues in the CDR3. The CDR3 DNA follows: TGTGCCAGCAGTTACTTCCTTGAGTATGGCTACACCTTC. This translates into CASSYFLEYGYTF.

This clone was detected a few times. The chain joins TRBV5-5 to TRBJ2-3; 11 nucleotides line up with TRBD2. Germline V gene lookup returns CDR1 SGHKS and CDR2 YYEKEE (reference sequence). This CDR3 has 16 amino acids. V gave up 7 bases and J gave up 4 bases; unmatched junction bases: 11. CDR3 coding DNA: TGTGCCAGCGGGACCCTACTAGCGGGAGACCCAGATACGCAGTATTTT. This gives the protein CASGTLLAGDPDTQYF. Based on the CDR3 plus reference TRBV5-5 and TRBJ2-3, the full variable domain is DAGVTQSPTHLIKTRGQQVTLRCSPISGHKSVSWYQQVLGQGPQFIFQYYEKEERGRGNFPDRFSARQFPNYSSELNVNALLLGDSALYLCASGTLLAGDPDTQYFGPGTRLTVL.

This clone occurred a few times. The same CDR3 arises from other DNA sequences in this sample as well. The rearrangement joins TRBV4-3 to TRBJ2-5, with a tentative D call TRBD1 (5 bases). Looked up from germline, CDR1 is LGHNA and CDR2 is YSLEER. The CDR3 is made up of 14 amino acids. V gave up 0 bases and J gave up 2 bases, with 7 bases separating them. The CDR3 DNA reads as TGCGCCAGCAGCCAAGACAGGGATCAAGAGACCCAGTACTTC. As protein: CASSQDRDQETQYF.

The rearrangement uses TRBV5-1 and TRBJ1-1; 7 bases match TRBD1. Germline CDR1 SGHRS, CDR2 YFSETQ. CDR3 length: 13 residues. The ends lost 4 bases at V and 3 bases at J; junction bases unmatched: 3. The CDR3 nucleotides are TGCGCCAGCAGCGCAGGACAGGACACTGAAGCTTTCTTT. Translating it yields CASSAGQDTEAFF.

J is TRBJ1-5 and V is TRBV19; 8 nucleotides line up with TRBD1. The CDR3 runs 18 residues. From germline, CDR1 is LNHDA and CDR2 SQIVND (reference sequence). V shed 5 bases, J shed 2 bases, and the junction held 14 bases outside the gene matches. The CDR3 nucleotides read TGTGCCAGTAGTTGGGGGACAGGTCGATTGAATGGCAATCAGCCCCAGCATTTT. Translated: CASSWGTGRLNGNQPQHF. Drawing the rest from reference TRBV19 and TRBJ1-5, the complete variable domain is DGGITQSPKYLFRKEGQNVTLSCEQNLNHDAMYWYRQDPGQGLRLIYYSQIVNDFQKGDIAEGYSVSREKKESFPLTVTSAQKNPTAFYLCASSWGTGRLNGNQPQHFGDGTRLSIL.